The rows below give T cell receptor beta chains drawn from one sample of a study of post-analysis software for immune sequencing data. One entry per CDR3 protein results from TCRdb running MiXCR on the PCR reads. The table records 750,000 to 950,000 distinct CDR3 sequences, around 50% of them present only once. Sample: blood. These receptors all stem from a girl under 18 with multiple sclerosis. CDR3s include the opening cysteine and the closing phenylalanine or tryptophan. The D gene is left open where the match is weak. Only some rows state a clone size, as once, few, many or a class for expanded clones.

size: NA; D: NA; V: TRBV7-8; J: TRBJ2-5; CDR3: CASSPPSQQETQYF; DNA: TGTGCCAGCAGCCCCCCCAGCCAACAAGAGACCCAGTACTTC
size: NA; D: NA; V: TRBV20-1; J: TRBJ2-2; CDR3: CSARLGQIGELFF; DNA: TGCAGTGCTAGACTAGGACAGATCGGGGAGCTGTTTTTT
size: NA; D: NA; V: TRBV27; J: TRBJ1-2; CDR3: CASRGWGEAYGYTF; DNA: TGTGCCAGCAGAGGGTGGGGAGAGGCATATGGCTACACCTTC
size: NA; D: NA; V: TRBV9; J: TRBJ2-7; CDR3: CASSVRASSYEQYF; DNA: TGTGCCAGCAGCGTACGGGCCAGCTCCTACGAGCAGTACTTC
size: NA; D: NA; V: TRBV5-1; J: TRBJ2-3; CDR3: CASRPQGTHTDTQYF; DNA: TGCGCCAGCAGACCTCAGGGGACTCACACAGATACGCAGTATTTT
size: NA; D: NA; V: TRBV7-9; J: TRBJ2-7; CDR3: CASSLDPTTEQYF; DNA: TGTGCCAGCAGCTTAGACCCTACTACCGAGCAGTACTTC
size: NA; D: NA; V: TRBV7-3; J: TRBJ2-7; CDR3: CASSLGTGISYEQYF; DNA: TGTGCCAGCAGCCTCGGGACGGGGATCTCCTACGAGCAGTACTTC
size: many; D: TRBD2; V: TRBV7-2; J: TRBJ2-5; CDR3: CASSLVGRGEETQYF; DNA: TGTGCCAGCAGCTTAGTAGGGCGGGGGGAAGAGACCCAGTACTTC
size: few; D: NA; V: TRBV20-1; J: TRBJ2-7; CDR3: CSARRGSIPYEQYF; DNA: TGCAGTGCCCGAAGGGGATCTATCCCCTACGAGCAGTACTTC
size: few; D: NA; V: TRBV15; J: TRBJ1-5; CDR3: CATSRDRVFGPVNQPQHF; DNA: TGTGCCACCAGCAGAGATCGGGTATTCGGGCCGGTCAATCAGCCCCAGCATTTT
size: NA; D: NA; V: TRBV5-5; J: TRBJ2-7; CDR3: CASSFGGAANDEQYF; DNA: TGTGCCAGCAGCTTTGGAGGAGCGGCTAACGACGAGCAGTACTTC
size: NA; D: TRBD2; V: TRBV2; J: TRBJ2-4; CDR3: CASSEPGGSKNIQYF; DNA: TGTGCCAGCAGTGAGCCGGGGGGGTCCAAGAACATTCAGTACTTC
size: NA; D: NA; V: TRBV12-3/TRBV12-4; J: TRBJ2-4; CDR3: CASSLRREQGAWSKNIQYF; DNA: TGTGCCAGCAGTTTACGCAGGGAACAGGGAGCTTGGTCCAAAAACATTCAGTACTTC
size: NA; D: TRBD2; V: TRBV7-9; J: TRBJ2-3; CDR3: CASSLAPGTSGNVDTQYF; DNA: TGTGCCAGCAGCTTAGCGCCGGGGACTAGCGGGAATGTTGATACGCAGTATTTT
size: NA; D: TRBD2; V: TRBV20-1; J: TRBJ2-1; CDR3: CSARLAGAHNEQFF; DNA: TGCAGTGCTCGCCTAGCGGGAGCCCACAATGAGCAGTTCTTC
size: NA; D: NA; V: TRBV20-1; J: TRBJ2-7; CDR3: CSAREGGVYEQYF; DNA: TGCAGTGCAAGAGAGGGTGGAGTCTACGAGCAGTACTTC
size: NA; D: TRBD2; V: TRBV4-2; J: TRBJ2-7; CDR3: CASSQAGLAVTYEQYF; DNA: TGTGCCAGCAGCCAAGCTGGCCTAGCGGTTACCTACGAGCAGTACTTC
size: few; D: NA; V: TRBV12-3/TRBV12-4; J: TRBJ1-2; CDR3: CASTIEVSYGYTF; DNA: TGTGCCAGCACCATAGAGGTTTCCTATGGCTACACCTTC
size: few; D: NA; V: TRBV5-1; J: TRBJ2-7; CDR3: CASSSSWDFSSYEQYF; DNA: TGCGCCAGCAGTTCATCCTGGGATTTTAGCTCCTACGAGCAGTACTTC
size: NA; D: NA; V: TRBV11-1; J: TRBJ2-7; CDR3: CASSLAVVGLPNYEQYF; DNA: TGTGCCAGCAGCTTAGCGGTCGTCGGACTACCAAACTACGAGCAGTACTTC
size: NA; D: TRBD2; V: TRBV3-1; J: TRBJ2-6; CDR3: CASSPRLAKASGANVLTF; DNA: TGTGCCAGCAGCCCGAGACTAGCAAAGGCCTCTGGGGCCAACGTCCTGACTTTC
size: NA; D: NA; V: TRBV20-1; J: TRBJ2-5; CDR3: CSGVGTRGYNEQYF; DNA: TGCAGTGGGGTCGGGACTCGCGGGTACAATGAGCAGTACTTC
size: few; D: NA; V: TRBV21-1; J: TRBJ2-3; CDR3: CATKVTHLLTTDTQYF; DNA: TGTGCCACCAAAGTTACCCACCTCTTAACTACAGATACGCAGTATTTT
size: NA; D: NA; V: TRBV6-2/TRBV6-3; J: TRBJ1-6; CDR3: CASSFRQSNSPLHF; DNA: TGTGCCAGCAGTTTTCGGCAGAGTAATTCACCCCTCCACTTT
size: NA; D: TRBD2; V: TRBV29-1; J: TRBJ2-5; CDR3: CSVSDSGGVGETQYF; DNA: TGCAGCGTTTCTGACAGCGGGGGGGTAGGGGAGACCCAGTACTTC
size: few; D: TRBD1; V: TRBV5-1; J: TRBJ1-2; CDR3: CASRETDRGKSYTF; DNA: TGCGCCAGCAGAGAAACGGACAGGGGGAAAAGCTACACCTTC
size: few; D: NA; V: TRBV25-1; J: TRBJ2-7; CDR3: CASSESVGGSYEQYF; DNA: TGTGCCAGCAGTGAATCGGTAGGAGGCTCCTACGAGCAGTACTTC
size: NA; D: NA; V: TRBV29-1; J: TRBJ2-3; CDR3: CSVKSTDTQYF; DNA: TGCAGCGTTAAATCCACAGATACGCAGTATTTT
size: few; D: TRBD1; V: TRBV7-9; J: TRBJ2-7; CDR3: CASMPGQGAYEQYF; DNA: TGTGCCAGCATGCCGGGACAGGGTGCCTACGAGCAGTACTTC
size: NA; D: TRBD2; V: TRBV29-1; J: TRBJ2-1; CDR3: CSVSGTSGVYEQFF; DNA: TGCAGCGTCTCCGGGACTAGCGGGGTTTATGAGCAGTTCTTC
size: NA; D: NA; V: TRBV7-2; J: TRBJ2-7; CDR3: CASSLNPKASYEQYF; DNA: TGTGCCAGCAGCTTAAATCCCAAAGCATCCTACGAGCAGTACTTC
size: NA; D: NA; V: TRBV5-1; J: TRBJ2-1; CDR3: CASSWGRESNEQFF; DNA: TGCGCCAGCAGCTGGGGGCGGGAGAGTAATGAGCAGTTCTTC
size: NA; D: TRBD2; V: TRBV12-3/TRBV12-4; J: TRBJ2-1; CDR3: CASSSPTSGRYEQFF; DNA: TGTGCCAGCAGTTCCCCGACTAGCGGAAGGTATGAGCAGTTCTTC
size: NA; D: NA; V: TRBV20-1; J: TRBJ2-7; CDR3: CSARDLGTTADEQYF; DNA: TGCAGTGCTAGAGATCTTGGGACGACTGCAGACGAGCAGTACTTC
size: few; D: NA; V: TRBV9; J: TRBJ1-2; CDR3: CASRRPGETNYGYTF; DNA: TGTGCCAGCAGGAGGCCAGGGGAGACCAACTATGGCTACACCTTC
size: NA; D: NA; V: TRBV6-1; J: TRBJ2-1; CDR3: CASSDSESSYNEQFF; DNA: TGTGCCAGCAGCGATAGCGAGAGCTCCTACAATGAGCAGTTCTTC
size: NA; D: NA; V: TRBV11-1; J: TRBJ1-2; CDR3: CASSLDPNGVQGYTF; DNA: TGTGCCAGCAGCTTAGACCCCAACGGAGTGCAAGGCTACACCTTC
size: NA; D: TRBD1; V: TRBV5-5; J: TRBJ1-2; CDR3: CASSPGQGWVGSGYTF; DNA: TGTGCCAGCAGCCCAGGACAGGGTTGGGTTGGAAGTGGCTACACCTTC
size: NA; D: TRBD2; V: TRBV7-9; J: TRBJ2-1; CDR3: CASSAGLAGGPMVHNEQFF; DNA: TGTGCCAGCAGCGCCGGACTAGCGGGAGGGCCGATGGTCCACAATGAGCAGTTCTTC
size: NA; D: TRBD1; V: TRBV5-1; J: TRBJ1-2; CDR3: CASSSDRGLGGYTF; DNA: TGCGCCAGCAGCTCCGACAGGGGACTGGGAGGCTACACCTTC
size: NA; D: NA; V: TRBV4-1; J: TRBJ2-4; CDR3: CASSQEGAGLAKNIQYF; DNA: TGCGCCAGCAGCCAAGAGGGCGCCGGATTAGCCAAAAACATTCAGTACTTC
size: few; D: NA; V: TRBV29-1; J: TRBJ2-5; CDR3: CSVRPGHKQETQYF; DNA: TGCAGCGTAAGGCCGGGACACAAGCAAGAGACCCAGTACTTC
size: few; D: NA; V: TRBV2; J: TRBJ2-3; CDR3: CASSPDSTLTDTQYF; DNA: TGTGCCAGCAGTCCGGACAGTACCCTCACAGATACGCAGTATTTT
size: NA; D: NA; V: TRBV29-1; J: TRBJ2-7; CDR3: CSGAESCEEQYF; DNA: TGCAGCGGAGCGGAGTCCTGTGAGGAGCAGTACTTC
size: NA; D: NA; V: TRBV12-3/TRBV12-4; J: TRBJ1-5; CDR3: CASMRGGLDNQPQHF; DNA: TGTGCCAGCATGCGCGGGGGATTGGACAATCAGCCCCAGCATTTT
size: NA; D: NA; V: TRBV5-1; J: TRBJ2-7; CDR3: CASSFQGLYEQYF; DNA: TGCGCCAGCAGCTTTCAGGGTCTCTACGAGCAGTACTTC